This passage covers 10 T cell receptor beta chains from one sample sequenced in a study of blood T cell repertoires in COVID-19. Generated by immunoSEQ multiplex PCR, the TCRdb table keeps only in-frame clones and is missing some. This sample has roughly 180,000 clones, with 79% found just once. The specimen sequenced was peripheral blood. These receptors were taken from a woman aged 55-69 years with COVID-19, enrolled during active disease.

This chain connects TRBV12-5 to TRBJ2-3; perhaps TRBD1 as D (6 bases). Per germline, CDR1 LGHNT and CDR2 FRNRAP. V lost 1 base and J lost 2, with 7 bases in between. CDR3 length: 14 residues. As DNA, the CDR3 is TGTGCTAGTGGTTTGGACAGGGCCACAGATACGCAGTATTTT. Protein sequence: CASGLDRATDTQYF.

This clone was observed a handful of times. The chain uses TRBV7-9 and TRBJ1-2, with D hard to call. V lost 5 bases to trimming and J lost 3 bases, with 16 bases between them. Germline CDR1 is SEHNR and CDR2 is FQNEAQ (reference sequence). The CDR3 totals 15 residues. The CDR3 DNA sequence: TGTGCCAGCAGCGACTTTCGTTCAGCAGACTATGGCTACACCTTC. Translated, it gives CASSDFRSADYGYTF.

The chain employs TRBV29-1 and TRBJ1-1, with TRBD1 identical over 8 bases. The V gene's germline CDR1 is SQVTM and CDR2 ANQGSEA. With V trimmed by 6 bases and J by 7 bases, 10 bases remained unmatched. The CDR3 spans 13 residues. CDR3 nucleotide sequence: TGCAGCGTCGAGGGGACAGGACTAATTGAAGCTTTCTTT. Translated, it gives CSVEGTGLIEAFF.

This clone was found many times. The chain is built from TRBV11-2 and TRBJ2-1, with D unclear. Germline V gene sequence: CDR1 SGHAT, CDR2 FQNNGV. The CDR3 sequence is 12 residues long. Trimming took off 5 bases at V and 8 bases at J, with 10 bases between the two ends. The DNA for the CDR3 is TGTGCCAGCAGCCATTCACTCTATGAGCAGTTCTTC. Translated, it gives CASSHSLYEQFF.

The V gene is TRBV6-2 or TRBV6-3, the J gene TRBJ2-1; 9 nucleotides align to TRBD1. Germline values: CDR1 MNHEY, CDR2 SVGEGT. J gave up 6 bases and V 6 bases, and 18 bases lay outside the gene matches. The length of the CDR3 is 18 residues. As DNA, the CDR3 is TGTGCCAGCAGCCCCGGGACAGGGACCACTTTTCGGGGCAATGAGCAGTTCTTC. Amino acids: CASSPGTGTTFRGNEQFF.

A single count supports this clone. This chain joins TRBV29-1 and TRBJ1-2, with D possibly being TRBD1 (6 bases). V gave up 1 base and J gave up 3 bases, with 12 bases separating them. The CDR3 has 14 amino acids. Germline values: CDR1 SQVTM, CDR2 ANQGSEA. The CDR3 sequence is CSVEGDRLDYGYTF. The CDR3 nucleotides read TGCAGCGTTGAAGGTGACAGGTTGGACTATGGCTACACCTTC.

This CDR3 is CASRLTGGYTEAFF. The CDR3 nucleotides are TGTGCCAGCAGATTGACAGGGGGATACACTGAAGCTTTCTTT. The chain links TRBV27 to TRBJ1-1; 9 positions match TRBD1. The CDR3 loop spans 14 amino acids. CDR1 and CDR2 (germline): MNHEY, SMNVEV (reference sequence). The V gene end was trimmed by 6 bases and the J gene end by 3 bases; junction bases not matched to a gene: 5.

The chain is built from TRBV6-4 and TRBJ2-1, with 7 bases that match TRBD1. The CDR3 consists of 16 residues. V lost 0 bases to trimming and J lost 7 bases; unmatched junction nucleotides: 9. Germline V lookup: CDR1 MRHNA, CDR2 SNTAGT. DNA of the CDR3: TGTGCCAGCAGTGACTCGGGGTGGGACAGTGTGAATGAGCAGTTCTTC. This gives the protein CASSDSGWDSVNEQFF.

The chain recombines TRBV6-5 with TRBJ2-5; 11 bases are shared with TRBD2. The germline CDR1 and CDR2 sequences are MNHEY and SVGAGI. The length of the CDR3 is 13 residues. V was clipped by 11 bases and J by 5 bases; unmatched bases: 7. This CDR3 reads CAARSGGVETQYF. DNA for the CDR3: TGTGCCGCTCGTAGCGGGGGGGTCGAGACCCAGTACTTC.

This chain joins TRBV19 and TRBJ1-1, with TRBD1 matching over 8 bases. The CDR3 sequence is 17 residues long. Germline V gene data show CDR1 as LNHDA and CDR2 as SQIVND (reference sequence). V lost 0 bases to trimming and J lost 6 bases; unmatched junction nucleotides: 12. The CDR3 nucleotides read TGTGCCAGTAGTATAGAGGGGCAGGGGGCCGGTATAGCTGAAGCTTTCTTT. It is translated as CASSIEGQGAGIAEAFF. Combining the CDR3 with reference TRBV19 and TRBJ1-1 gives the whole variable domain DGGITQSPKYLFRKEGQNVTLSCEQNLNHDAMYWYRQDPGQGLRLIYYSQIVNDFQKGDIAEGYSVSREKKESFPLTVTSAQKNPTAFYLCASSIEGQGAGIAEAFFGQGTRLTVV.